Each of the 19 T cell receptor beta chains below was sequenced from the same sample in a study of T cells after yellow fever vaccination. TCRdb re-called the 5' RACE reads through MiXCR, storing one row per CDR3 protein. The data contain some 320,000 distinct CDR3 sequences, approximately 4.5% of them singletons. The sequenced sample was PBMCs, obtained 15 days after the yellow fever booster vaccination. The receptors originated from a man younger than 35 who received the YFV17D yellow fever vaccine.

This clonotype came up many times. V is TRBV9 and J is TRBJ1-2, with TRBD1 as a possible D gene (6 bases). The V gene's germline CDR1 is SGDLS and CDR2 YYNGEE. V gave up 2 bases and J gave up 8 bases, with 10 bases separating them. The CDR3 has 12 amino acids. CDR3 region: CASSVQGKGYTF. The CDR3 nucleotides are TGTGCCAGCAGCGTTCAGGGGAAGGGCTACACCTTC.

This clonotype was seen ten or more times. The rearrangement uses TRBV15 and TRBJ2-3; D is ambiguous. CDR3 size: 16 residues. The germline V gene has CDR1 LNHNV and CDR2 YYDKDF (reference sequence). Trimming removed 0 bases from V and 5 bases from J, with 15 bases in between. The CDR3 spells CATSRDWSSLGDTQYF. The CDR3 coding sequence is TGTGCCACCAGCAGAGATTGGAGTTCTCTAGGAGATACGCAGTATTTT.

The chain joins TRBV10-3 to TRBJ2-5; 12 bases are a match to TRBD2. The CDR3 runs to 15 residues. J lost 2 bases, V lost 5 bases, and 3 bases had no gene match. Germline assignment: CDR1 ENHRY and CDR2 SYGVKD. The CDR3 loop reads CAISLGLAGQETQYF. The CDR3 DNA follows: TGTGCCATCAGTTTAGGACTAGCGGGGCAAGAGACCCAGTACTTC.

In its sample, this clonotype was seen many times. The CDR3 sequence is CSARDRGSSDTQYF. Written as DNA, the CDR3 is TGCAGTGCTAGAGATCGAGGATCCTCGGATACGCAGTATTTT. This chain connects TRBV20-1 to TRBJ2-3; D uncertain. The CDR3 has 14 amino acids. CDR1 is DFQATT and CDR2 is SNEGSKA in the germline V gene (reference sequence). V gave up 0 bases and J gave up 6 bases, with 13 bases separating them.

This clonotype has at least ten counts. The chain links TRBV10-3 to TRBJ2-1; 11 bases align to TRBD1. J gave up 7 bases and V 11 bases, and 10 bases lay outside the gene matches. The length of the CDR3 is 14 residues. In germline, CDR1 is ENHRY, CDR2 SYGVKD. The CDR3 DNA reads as TGTGCCGTCCTGAGGGACAGGGGGAAAAATGAGCAGTTCTTC. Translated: CAVLRDRGKNEQFF.

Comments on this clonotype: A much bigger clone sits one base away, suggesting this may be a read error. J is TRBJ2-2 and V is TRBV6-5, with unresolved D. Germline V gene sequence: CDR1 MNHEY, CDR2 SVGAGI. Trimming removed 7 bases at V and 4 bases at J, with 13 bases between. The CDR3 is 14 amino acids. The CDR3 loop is CASNSAGPTGELFF. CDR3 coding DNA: TGTGCCAGCAACTCAGCCGGGCCCACCGGGGAGCTGTTTTTT.

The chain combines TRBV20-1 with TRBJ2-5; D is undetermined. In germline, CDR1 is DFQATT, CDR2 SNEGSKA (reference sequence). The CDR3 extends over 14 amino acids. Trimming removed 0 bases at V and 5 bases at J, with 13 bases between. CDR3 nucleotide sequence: TGCAGTGCTAGAGATCCGGCGGTGGGGGAGACCCAGTACTTC. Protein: CSARDPAVGETQYF.

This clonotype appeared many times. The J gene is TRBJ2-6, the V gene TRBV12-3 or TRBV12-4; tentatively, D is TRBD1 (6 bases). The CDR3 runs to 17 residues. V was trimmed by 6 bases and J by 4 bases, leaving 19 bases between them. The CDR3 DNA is TGTGCCAGCAGCCCCCCGACAGGCCGGCTCGGGGCCAACGTCCTGACTTTC. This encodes CASSPPTGRLGANVLTF.

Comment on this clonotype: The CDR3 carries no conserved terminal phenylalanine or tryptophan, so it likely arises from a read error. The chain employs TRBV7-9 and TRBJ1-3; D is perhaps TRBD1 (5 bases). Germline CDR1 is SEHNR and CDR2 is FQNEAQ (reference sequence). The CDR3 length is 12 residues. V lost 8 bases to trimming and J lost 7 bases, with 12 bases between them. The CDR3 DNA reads TGTGCCAGCCAGGGAGGCGGGAACACCATATATTCT. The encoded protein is CASQGGGNTIYS.

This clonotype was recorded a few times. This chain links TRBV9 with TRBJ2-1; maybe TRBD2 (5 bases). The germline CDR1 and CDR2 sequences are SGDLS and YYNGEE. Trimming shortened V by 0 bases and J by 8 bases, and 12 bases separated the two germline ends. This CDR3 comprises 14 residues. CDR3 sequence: CASSVGTSLYEQFF. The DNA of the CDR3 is TGTGCCAGCAGCGTAGGTACTAGTTTGTATGAGCAGTTCTTC.

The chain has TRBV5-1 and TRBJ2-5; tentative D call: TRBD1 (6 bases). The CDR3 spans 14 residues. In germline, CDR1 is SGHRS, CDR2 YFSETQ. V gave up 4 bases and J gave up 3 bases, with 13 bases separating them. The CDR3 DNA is TGCGCCAGCAGCCCTTGGTCAGGGGAAGAGACCCAGTACTTC. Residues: CASSPWSGEETQYF.

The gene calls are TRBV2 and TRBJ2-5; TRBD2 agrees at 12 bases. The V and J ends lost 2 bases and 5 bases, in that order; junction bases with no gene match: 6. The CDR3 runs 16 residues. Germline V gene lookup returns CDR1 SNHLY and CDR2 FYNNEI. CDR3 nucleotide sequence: TGTGCCAGCAGTGAAACGCTAGCGGGGGGGTTTGAGACCCAGTACTTC. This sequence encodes CASSETLAGGFETQYF.

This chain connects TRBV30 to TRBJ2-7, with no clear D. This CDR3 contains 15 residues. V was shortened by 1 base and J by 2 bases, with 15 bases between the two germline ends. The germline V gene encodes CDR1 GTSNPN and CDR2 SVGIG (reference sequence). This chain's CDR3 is CAWSGSPQDTYEQYF. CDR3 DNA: TGTGCCTGGAGTGGCTCACCACAAGATACCTACGAGCAGTACTTC.

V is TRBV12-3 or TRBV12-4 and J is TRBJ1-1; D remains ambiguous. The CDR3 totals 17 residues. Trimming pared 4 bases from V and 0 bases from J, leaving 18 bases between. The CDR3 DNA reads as TGTGCCAGCAGTTACGGGCCGTCGGGTGTAATGAACACTGAAGCTTTCTTT. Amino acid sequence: CASSYGPSGVMNTEAFF.

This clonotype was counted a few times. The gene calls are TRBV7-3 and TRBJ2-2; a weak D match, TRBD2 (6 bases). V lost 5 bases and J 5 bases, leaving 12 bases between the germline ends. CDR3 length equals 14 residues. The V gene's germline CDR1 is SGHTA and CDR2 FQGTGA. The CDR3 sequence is CASSPGVGTGELFF. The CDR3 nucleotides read TGTGCCAGCAGCCCGGGGGTTGGGACCGGGGAGCTGTTTTTT. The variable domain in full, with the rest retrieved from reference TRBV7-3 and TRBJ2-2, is GAGVSQTPSNKVTEKGKYVELRCDPISGHTALYWYRQSLGQGPEFLIYFQGTGAADDSGLPNDRFFAVRPEGSVSTLKIQRTERGDSAVYLCASSPGVGTGELFFGEGSRLTVL.

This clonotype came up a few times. CDR3 nucleotides: TGTGCCAGCAGGTGGGGCGCTGGGGATACGCAGTATTTT. Residues: CASRWGAGDTQYF. The V call is TRBV6-1, the J call TRBJ2-3, with a possible D match to TRBD1 (5 bases). Trimming pared 6 bases from V and 6 bases from J, leaving 13 bases between. The CDR3 is made up of 13 amino acids. Germline CDR1 and CDR2: MNHNS and SASEGT.

This CDR3 is CASSLGRGGLSQYF. The CDR3 DNA reads TGTGCCAGCAGCTTGGGTCGGGGGGGCCTTTCGCAGTATTTT. This chain connects TRBV5-6 to TRBJ2-3; TRBD2 matches at 8 bases. Germline-derived CDR1 and CDR2 are SGHDT and YYEEEE. Germline trimming cut 0 bases from V and 10 bases from J; bases unmatched to any gene: 7. The CDR3 spans 14 residues.

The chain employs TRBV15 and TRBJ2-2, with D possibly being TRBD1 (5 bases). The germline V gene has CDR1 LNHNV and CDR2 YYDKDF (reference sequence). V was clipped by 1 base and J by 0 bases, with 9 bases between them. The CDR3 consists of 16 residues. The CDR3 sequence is CATSRGKGSNTGELFF. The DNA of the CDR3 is TGTGCCACCAGCAGAGGAAAGGGGTCGAACACCGGGGAGCTGTTTTTT.

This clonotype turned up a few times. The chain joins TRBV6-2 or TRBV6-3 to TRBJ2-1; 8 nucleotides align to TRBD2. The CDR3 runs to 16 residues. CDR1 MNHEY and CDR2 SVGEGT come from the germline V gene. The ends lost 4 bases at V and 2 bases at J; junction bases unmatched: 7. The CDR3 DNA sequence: TGTGCCAGCAGTTTCGTAGCGGGGCGGACCTACAATGAGCAGTTCTTC. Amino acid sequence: CASSFVAGRTYNEQFF.